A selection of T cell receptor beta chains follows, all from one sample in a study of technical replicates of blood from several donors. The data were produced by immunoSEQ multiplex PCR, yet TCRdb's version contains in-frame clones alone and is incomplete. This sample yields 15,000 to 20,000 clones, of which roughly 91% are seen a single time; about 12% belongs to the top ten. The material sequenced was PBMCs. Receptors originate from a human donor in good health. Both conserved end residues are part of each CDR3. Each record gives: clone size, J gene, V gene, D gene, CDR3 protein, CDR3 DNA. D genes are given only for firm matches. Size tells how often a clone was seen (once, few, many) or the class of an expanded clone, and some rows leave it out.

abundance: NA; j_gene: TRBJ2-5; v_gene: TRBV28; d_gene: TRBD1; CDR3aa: CASSSGQGAAGTQYF; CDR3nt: TGTGCCAGCAGTTCTGGACAGGGGGCCGCAGGGACCCAGTACTTC
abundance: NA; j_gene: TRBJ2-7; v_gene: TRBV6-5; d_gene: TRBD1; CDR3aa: CASRIQGQVPYEQYF; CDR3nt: TGTGCCAGCAGGATACAGGGGCAAGTACCCTACGAGCAGTACTTC
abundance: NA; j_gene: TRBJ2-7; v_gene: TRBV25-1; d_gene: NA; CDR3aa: CASSHQDRYYEQYF; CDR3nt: TGTGCCAGCAGTCACCAGGACAGATACTACGAGCAGTACTTC
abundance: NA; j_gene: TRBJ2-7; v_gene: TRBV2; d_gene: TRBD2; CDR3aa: CASSEGGKLAGVEQYF; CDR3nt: TGTGCCAGCAGTGAGGGGGGAAAACTAGCGGGAGTTGAGCAGTACTTC
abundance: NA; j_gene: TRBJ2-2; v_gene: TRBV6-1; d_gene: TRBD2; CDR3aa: CASDRLAGEGELFF; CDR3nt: TGTGCCAGCGATCGACTAGCGGGAGAAGGGGAGCTGTTTTTT
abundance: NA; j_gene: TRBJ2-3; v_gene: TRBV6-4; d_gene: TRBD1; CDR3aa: CASSDSFGTAADTQYF; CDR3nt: TGTGCCAGCAGTGACTCCTTTGGGACAGCGGCAGATACGCAGTATTTT
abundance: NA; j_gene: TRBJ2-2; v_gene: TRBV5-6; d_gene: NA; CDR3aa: CASSPEGTGELFF; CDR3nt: TGTGCCAGCAGCCCGGAGGGCACCGGGGAGCTGTTTTTT
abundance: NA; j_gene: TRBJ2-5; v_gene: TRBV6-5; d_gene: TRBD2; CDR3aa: CASSQTGTSGWAQYF; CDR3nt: TGTGCCAGCAGTCAAACCGGGACTAGCGGTTGGGCCCAGTACTTC
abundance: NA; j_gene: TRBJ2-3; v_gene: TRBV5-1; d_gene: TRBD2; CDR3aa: CASSTLAGSPTDTQYF; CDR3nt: TGCGCCAGCAGCACGTTAGCGGGATCACCAACAGATACGCAGTATTTT
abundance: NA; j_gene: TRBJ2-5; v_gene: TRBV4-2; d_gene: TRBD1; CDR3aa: CASSQDVGNPTGAQYF; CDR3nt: TGTGCCAGCAGCCAAGATGTGGGGAACCCCACAGGGGCCCAGTACTTC
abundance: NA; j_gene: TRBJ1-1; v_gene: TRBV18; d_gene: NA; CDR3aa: CASSPGTQAEAFF; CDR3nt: TGTGCCAGCTCACCAGGAACTCAGGCTGAAGCTTTCTTT
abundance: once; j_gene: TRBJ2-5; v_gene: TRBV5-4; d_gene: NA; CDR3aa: CASSPGWGQETQYF; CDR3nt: TGTGCCAGCAGCCCAGGGTGGGGTCAAGAGACCCAGTACTTC
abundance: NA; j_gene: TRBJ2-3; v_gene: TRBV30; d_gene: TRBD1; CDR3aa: CAWSAGQGGTDTQYF; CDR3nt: TGTGCCTGGAGCGCCGGACAGGGAGGAACGGATACGCAGTATTTT
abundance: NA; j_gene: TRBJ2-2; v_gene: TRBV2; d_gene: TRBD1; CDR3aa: CASSIQGAPGELFF; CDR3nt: TGTGCCAGCAGTATACAGGGGGCCCCCGGGGAGCTGTTTTTT
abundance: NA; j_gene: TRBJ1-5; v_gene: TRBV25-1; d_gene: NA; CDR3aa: CASSPGELRVSNQPQHF; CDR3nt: TGTGCCAGCAGCCCCGGCGAGCTCCGGGTTAGCAATCAGCCCCAGCATTTT
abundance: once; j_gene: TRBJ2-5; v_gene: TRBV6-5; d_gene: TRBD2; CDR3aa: CASSSAGTTGETQYF; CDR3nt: TGTGCCAGCAGTTCAGCCGGGACTACGGGTGAGACCCAGTACTTC
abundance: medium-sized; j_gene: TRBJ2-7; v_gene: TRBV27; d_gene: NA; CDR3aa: CASSPTSAGEQYF; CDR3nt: TGTGCCAGCAGCCCCACGAGCGCGGGTGAGCAGTACTTC
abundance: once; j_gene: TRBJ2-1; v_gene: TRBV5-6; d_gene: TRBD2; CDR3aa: CASSSSGTSFVEQFF; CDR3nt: TGTGCCAGCAGCTCTAGCGGGACAAGCTTCGTTGAGCAGTTCTTC
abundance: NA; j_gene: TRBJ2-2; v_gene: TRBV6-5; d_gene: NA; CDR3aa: CASLGGDTGELFF; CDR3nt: TGTGCCAGCCTTGGCGGAGACACCGGGGAGCTGTTTTTT
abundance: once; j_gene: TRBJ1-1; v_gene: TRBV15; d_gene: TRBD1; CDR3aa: CATSRFTGGDTEAFF; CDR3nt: TGTGCCACCAGCAGATTTACAGGGGGGGACACTGAAGCTTTCTTT
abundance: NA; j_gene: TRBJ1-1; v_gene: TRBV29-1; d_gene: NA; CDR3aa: CSANRVIDTEAFF; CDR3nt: TGCAGCGCTAACAGGGTAATCGACACTGAAGCTTTCTTT
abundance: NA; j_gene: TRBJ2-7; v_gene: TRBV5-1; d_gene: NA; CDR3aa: CASSFSVGAGAYEQYF; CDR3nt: TGCGCCAGCAGCTTTTCAGTGGGGGCAGGGGCCTACGAGCAGTACTTC
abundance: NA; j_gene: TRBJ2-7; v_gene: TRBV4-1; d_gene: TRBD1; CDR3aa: CASSQGQGDEQYF; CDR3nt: TGCGCCAGCAGCCAGGGACAGGGCGACGAGCAGTACTTC
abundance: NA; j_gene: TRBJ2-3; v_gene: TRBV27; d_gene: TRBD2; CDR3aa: CASRITSERRTDTQYF; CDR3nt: TGTGCCAGCAGGATTACTAGCGAGAGACGCACAGATACGCAGTATTTT